These T cell receptor beta chains were read from a single sample in a study of CD8 T cells in Susac syndrome. One entry per CDR3 protein results from TCRdb running MiXCR on the immunoSEQ multiplex PCR reads. Here the sample spans approximately 100,000 distinct CDR3 sequences, 80% to 95% being singletons. Sequencing was carried out using CD8+ T cells from PBMCs. Receptors originate from a human donor in good health. The conserved cysteine and the conserved F or W are not part of the CDR3 here. A D gene is named only where the DNA matches it firmly.

V: TRBV20-1
J: TRBJ2-5
D: TRBD2
CDR3: SARDRDGTSGVKTQY

V: TRBV7-9
J: TRBJ1-1
D: NA
CDR3: ASSLEGPTEAF

V: TRBV7-9
J: TRBJ2-3
D: NA
CDR3: ASSSAGGVDTQY

V: TRBV20-1
J: TRBJ2-3
D: NA
CDR3: SAGEGRGSADTQY

V: TRBV2
J: TRBJ2-1
D: NA
CDR3: ASLKGTADNEQF

V: TRBV27
J: TRBJ1-3
D: NA
CDR3: ASSLSATGPGNTIY

V: TRBV13
J: TRBJ2-5
D: NA
CDR3: ASSFGLTETQY

V: TRBV18
J: TRBJ1-5
D: NA
CDR3: ASSPRGQPQH

V: TRBV4-1
J: TRBJ2-7
D: TRBD1
CDR3: ASSQTGGPFEQY

V: TRBV5-6
J: TRBJ2-2
D: NA
CDR3: ASSGGHLTGELF

V: TRBV7-3
J: TRBJ2-2
D: NA
CDR3: ASSSSNTGELF

V: TRBV7-9
J: TRBJ1-2
D: NA
CDR3: ASSPGRYGYT

V: TRBV29-1
J: TRBJ2-7
D: TRBD1
CDR3: SAGQGAPYEQY

V: TRBV20-1
J: TRBJ2-7
D: TRBD1
CDR3: SAKGTGGTEQY

V: TRBV6-5
J: TRBJ1-1
D: TRBD1
CDR3: ASSYALPRTGSFTEAF

V: TRBV25-1
J: TRBJ1-3
D: NA
CDR3: ASSDRMARGNTIY

V: TRBV9
J: TRBJ2-5
D: NA
CDR3: ASSENQRETQY

V: TRBV12-3/TRBV12-4
J: TRBJ2-4
D: NA
CDR3: ASSFQGSWY

V: TRBV12-3/TRBV12-4
J: TRBJ2-5
D: NA
CDR3: ASTDTETQY

V: TRBV6-1
J: TRBJ1-1
D: NA
CDR3: ASSEIIRVNTEAF